A selection of T cell receptor beta chains follows, all from one sample in a study of blood T cell repertoires in COVID-19. Sequenced by immunoSEQ multiplex PCR; TCRdb stores in-frame clones only, minus some. The sample lists approximately 450,000 clones, approximately 90% occurring once. Input material: PBMCs or T cells enriched from blood (not recorded which). Receptors originate from a man aged 25 to 45 who had recovered from COVID-19. Each CDR3 is given with its conserved first and last residue. Fields, in order: CDR3 protein, CDR3 DNA, clone size, D gene, J gene, V gene. The D gene is left open where the match is weak. Only part of the rows carry a size: once, few, many, or a class if the clone is expanded.

CDR3aa: CATSSYSSGYEQYF; CDR3nt: TGTGCCACCAGCAGTTATTCTAGCGGCTACGAGCAGTACTTC; abundance: NA; d_gene: TRBD2; j_gene: TRBJ2-7; v_gene: TRBV15
CDR3aa: CASSLGAGINQPQHF; CDR3nt: TGTGCCAGCAGCTTAGGTGCGGGAATCAATCAGCCCCAGCATTTT; abundance: NA; d_gene: NA; j_gene: TRBJ1-5; v_gene: TRBV13
CDR3aa: CASSSSGTGVITEAFF; CDR3nt: TGTGCCAGCAGTTCCTCAGGGACAGGGGTGATCACTGAAGCTTTCTTT; abundance: NA; d_gene: TRBD1; j_gene: TRBJ1-1; v_gene: TRBV28
CDR3aa: CASSMGATLPNEQFF; CDR3nt: TGTGCCAGCAGCATGGGCGCCACACTTCCCAATGAGCAGTTCTTC; abundance: NA; d_gene: NA; j_gene: TRBJ2-1; v_gene: TRBV27
CDR3aa: CASSRGVTGEGYTF; CDR3nt: TGTGCCAGCAGCCGGGGCGTAACAGGGGAGGGCTACACCTTC; abundance: once; d_gene: TRBD1; j_gene: TRBJ1-2; v_gene: TRBV14
CDR3aa: CASSQGAGTAYGYTF; CDR3nt: TGTGCCAGCAGCCAAGGAGCCGGGACAGCCTATGGCTACACCTTC; abundance: many; d_gene: TRBD1; j_gene: TRBJ1-2; v_gene: TRBV3-1/TRBV3-2
CDR3aa: CASSRDPSSGSYNEQFF; CDR3nt: TGTGCCAGCAGCCGCGACCCTTCTAGCGGGAGTTACAATGAGCAGTTCTTC; abundance: NA; d_gene: TRBD2; j_gene: TRBJ2-1; v_gene: TRBV11-2
CDR3aa: CASSLGAGLDQPQHF; CDR3nt: TGTGCCAGCAGCTTAGGGGCAGGGTTAGACCAGCCCCAGCATTTT; abundance: NA; d_gene: NA; j_gene: TRBJ1-5; v_gene: TRBV7-2
CDR3aa: CASSSPSGSSYNEQFF; CDR3nt: TGCGCCAGCAGTTCTCCTAGCGGGAGCTCCTACAATGAGCAGTTCTTC; abundance: NA; d_gene: TRBD2; j_gene: TRBJ2-1; v_gene: TRBV5-1
CDR3aa: CASSLEGGDRGANEQFF; CDR3nt: TGCGCCAGCAGCCTAGAGGGAGGTGACAGGGGCGCCAATGAGCAGTTCTTC; abundance: NA; d_gene: TRBD1; j_gene: TRBJ2-1; v_gene: TRBV4-1
CDR3aa: CASGDSTHSPLHF; CDR3nt: TGTGCCAGCGGAGACAGTACCCATTCACCCCTCCACTTT; abundance: NA; d_gene: NA; j_gene: TRBJ1-6; v_gene: TRBV12-3/TRBV12-4
CDR3aa: CASSRGLRDRGEHPYEQYF; CDR3nt: TGTGCCAGCAGCCGTGGGCTCCGGGACAGGGGGGAGCATCCCTACGAGCAGTACTTC; abundance: NA; d_gene: TRBD1; j_gene: TRBJ2-7; v_gene: TRBV13
CDR3aa: CASKPGDLAKNIQYF; CDR3nt: TGTGCCAGCAAGCCCGGGGATCTAGCCAAAAACATTCAGTACTTC; abundance: NA; d_gene: NA; j_gene: TRBJ2-4; v_gene: TRBV28
CDR3aa: CASSPTYSGEDYEQYF; CDR3nt: TGTGCCAGCAGCCCCACTTATTCGGGAGAAGACTACGAGCAGTACTTC; abundance: NA; d_gene: NA; j_gene: TRBJ2-7; v_gene: TRBV7-8
CDR3aa: CAIRKTGNDSPLHF; CDR3nt: TGTGCCATCAGGAAAACAGGGAACGATTCACCCCTCCACTTT; abundance: NA; d_gene: NA; j_gene: TRBJ1-6; v_gene: TRBV10-3
CDR3aa: CASSSHSGSYEQYF; CDR3nt: TGCGCCAGCAGCAGCCACAGTGGGTCCTACGAGCAGTACTTC; abundance: NA; d_gene: NA; j_gene: TRBJ2-7; v_gene: TRBV5-1
CDR3aa: CASSLEWRTRASQETQYF; CDR3nt: TGTGCCAGCAGCTTAGAGTGGAGGACTAGGGCTTCCCAAGAGACCCAGTACTTC; abundance: NA; d_gene: TRBD2; j_gene: TRBJ2-5; v_gene: TRBV11-2
CDR3aa: CASTASPGGYTF; CDR3nt: TGTGCCAGCACGGCGTCCCCAGGGGGCTACACCTTC; abundance: once; d_gene: NA; j_gene: TRBJ1-2; v_gene: TRBV28
CDR3aa: CASSLSQGLGYTF; CDR3nt: TGTGCCAGCAGCTTATCCCAGGGGCTTGGCTACACCTTC; abundance: NA; d_gene: NA; j_gene: TRBJ1-2; v_gene: TRBV11-2
CDR3aa: CASGQASEQYF; CDR3nt: TGTGCCAGTGGACAGGCCTCCGAGCAGTACTTC; abundance: NA; d_gene: TRBD1; j_gene: TRBJ2-7; v_gene: TRBV27
CDR3aa: CASSPYRHSSYEQYF; CDR3nt: TGTGCCAGCAGCCCATATAGGCACAGCTCCTACGAGCAGTACTTC; abundance: NA; d_gene: NA; j_gene: TRBJ2-7; v_gene: TRBV3-1/TRBV3-2
CDR3aa: CSAPWDRGYEQFF; CDR3nt: TGCAGCGCTCCGTGGGACAGGGGCTATGAGCAGTTCTTC; abundance: NA; d_gene: TRBD1; j_gene: TRBJ2-1; v_gene: TRBV29-1
CDR3aa: CASSPGRSGSIYNEQFF; CDR3nt: TGTGCCAGCAGTCCCGGACGTAGCGGGAGTATCTACAATGAGCAGTTCTTC; abundance: NA; d_gene: TRBD2; j_gene: TRBJ2-1; v_gene: TRBV7-9
CDR3aa: CASSQFSDSYTDTQYF; CDR3nt: TGTGCCAGCAGCCAATTCAGCGACAGTTACACAGATACGCAGTATTTT; abundance: NA; d_gene: NA; j_gene: TRBJ2-3; v_gene: TRBV3-1/TRBV3-2
CDR3aa: CASSFGQNQPQHF; CDR3nt: TGTGCCAGCAGTTTTGGCCAAAATCAGCCCCAGCATTTT; abundance: once; d_gene: NA; j_gene: TRBJ1-5; v_gene: TRBV12-3/TRBV12-4
CDR3aa: CASSLVAGGATDTQYF; CDR3nt: TGTGCCAGCAGCCTGGTAGCGGGAGGGGCTACAGATACGCAGTATTTT; abundance: NA; d_gene: TRBD2; j_gene: TRBJ2-3; v_gene: TRBV5-8
CDR3aa: CAMYGEKLFF; CDR3nt: TGTGCCATGTACGGTGAAAAACTGTTTTTT; abundance: NA; d_gene: NA; j_gene: TRBJ1-4; v_gene: TRBV2
CDR3aa: CASSQGGAEQYF; CDR3nt: TGTGCCAGCAGCCAGGGGGGGGCAGAGCAGTACTTC; abundance: NA; d_gene: NA; j_gene: TRBJ2-7; v_gene: TRBV3-1/TRBV3-2
CDR3aa: CASSTAPGKSTDTQYF; CDR3nt: TGTGCCAGCAGCACCGCACCGGGAAAAAGCACAGATACGCAGTATTTT; abundance: NA; d_gene: NA; j_gene: TRBJ2-3; v_gene: TRBV5-8